This T cell receptor (beta chain) was documented in a study of technical replicates of blood from a handful of donors. The CDR3 loop spans 15 amino acids. After removal of 3 bases from V and 2 bases from J, the junction contained 4 bases not matched to a gene. Germline-derived CDR1 and CDR2 are WSHSY and SAAADI. Method: immunoSEQ multiplex PCR; TCRdb's copy keeps in-frame clones and lacks some. The sample comprises 55,000 to 75,000 clones, 92% of which are singletons, and 4.3% rests with the top ten. The sequence was obtained from a human donor in good health. Some clones in this sample may be carry-over from other donors' samples. J is TRBJ2-7 and V is TRBV10-2; 10 bases match TRBD1. The specimen was PBMCs. Here the CDR3 DNA reads TGCGCCAGCAGTGACGCCGGGACAGGGGCCTACGAGCAGTACTTC. Translated, it gives CASSDAGTGAYEQYF.